This section outlines one T cell receptor (beta chain) sequence together with its context. Its specificity is unknown. The final CDR3 position lacks the conserved phenylalanine or tryptophan, pointing to a likely read error. The data derive from a study of cytomegalovirus exposure and HLA in healthy donors. This PCR relied on a set of 60 Vbeta primers and 13 Jbeta primers. The method was immunoSEQ multiplex PCR; TCRdb's version includes in-frame clones alone and lacks a portion of them. The profile covers more than 110,000 clones, with 73% appearing a single time and around 1.4% taken by the ten largest. Broader study findings: As a later analysis showed, several of the most significant clusters appeared to be linked to common viral pathogens. Most TCR sequences showed up rarely, but some public TCRs showed up in many donors.

CDR3 size: 16 residues. V gave up 1 base and J gave up 8 bases, with 18 bases separating them. Per germline, CDR1 SGHRS and CDR2 YFSETQ. The clonotype originates from a woman between 40 and 55 years old in good health and CMV-seronegative. The sequenced sample was PBMCs. The J gene is TRBJ1-4, the V gene TRBV5-1, with D tentatively TRBD1 (5 bases). The DNA of the CDR3 is TGCGCCAGCAGCTTGTCTCTTTGGGGCGCTGGAGAAAAACTGTTTGTT. Encoded protein: CASSLSLWGAGEKLFV.